The 8 T cell receptor beta chains in this list originate from one sample, sequenced in a study of Graves' ophthalmopathy and Graves' hyperthyroidism. Transcripts of RNA were the source for amplifying TCR beta CDR3 regions. First-round RT-PCR relied on HTBI primers, and a second-round multiplex PCR came next. One entry per CDR3 protein, called by TCRdb with MiXCR from the multiplex PCR reads. The sample records about 380,000 distinct CDR3 sequences, roughly 15% being singletons. The sequencing input was peripheral blood. All receptors come from a woman between 18 and 29 years old with stable Graves' hyperthyroidism.

Regarding this clonotype: Given the absence of the conserved phenylalanine or tryptophan at the CDR3 end, a read error is likely. The chain employs TRBV19 and TRBJ2-2; tentatively, D is TRBD1 (5 bases). The V end was cut by 5 bases, the J end by 4 bases, with 8 bases between. The CDR3 length is 13 residues. Germline lookup yields CDR1 LNHDA and CDR2 SQIVND (reference sequence). CDR3 region: CASSERGTGELFL. Written as DNA, the CDR3 is TGTGCCAGTAGTGAAAGGGGCACCGGGGAGCTGTTTCTT.

This clonotype was seen ten or more times. This chain uses TRBV7-9 with TRBJ2-5; D is unresolved. The length of the CDR3 is 16 residues. Germline V gene lookup returns CDR1 SEHNR and CDR2 FQNEAQ (reference sequence). V lost 0 bases and J 5 bases, leaving 16 bases between the germline ends. Written as DNA, the CDR3 is TGTGCCAGCAGCTTAGCCTCCTGGACCAAGAGGGAGACCCAGTACTTC. It encodes CASSLASWTKRETQYF.

This clonotype occurred many times. This rearrangement joins TRBV24-1 to TRBJ1-5; D might be TRBD1 (5 bases). Trimming removed 9 bases from V and 0 bases from J, with 11 bases in between. Per germline, CDR1 KGHDR and CDR2 SFDVKD. This CDR3 has 14 amino acids. As DNA, the CDR3 is TGTGCCACCGGGGCGCAGGGTAGCAATCAGCCCCAGCATTTT. Translation gives CATGAQGSNQPQHF.

The table lists this clonotype with many counts. J is TRBJ2-2 and V is TRBV10-3, with D maybe TRBD1 (5 bases). There are 14 residues in the CDR3. Germline V gene data show CDR1 as ENHRY and CDR2 as SYGVKD. Trimming removed 6 bases at V and 5 bases at J, with 13 bases between. CDR3 coding DNA: TGTGCCATCAGCCTAGATACAGGAACCGGGGAGCTGTTTTTT. It codes for CAISLDTGTGELFF.

The chain uses TRBV20-1 and TRBJ1-5, with a weak D call TRBD1 (5 bases). Germline V lookup: CDR1 DFQATT, CDR2 SNEGSKA (reference sequence). CDR3 length equals 15 residues. The germline V and J ends were trimmed by 0 bases and 6 bases, with 15 bases remaining between them. CDR3: CSARDLRGAGQPQHF. The CDR3 nucleotides are TGCAGTGCTAGAGATCTGCGGGGCGCTGGTCAGCCCCAGCATTTT.

This clonotype was recorded many times. The CDR3 reads CASSLAGGSEQYF. The CDR3 region has the DNA TGTGCCAGCAGTTTGGCGGGGGGGTCCGAGCAGTACTTC. This chain connects TRBV12-3 or TRBV12-4 to TRBJ2-7; 9 positions match TRBD2. V dropped 3 bases and J dropped 6; count of bases not matched to a gene: 3. The CDR3 runs to 13 residues.

This clonotype came up many times. The rearrangement links TRBV15 to TRBJ2-7, with D perhaps TRBD1 or TRBD2 (5 bases each). Deletions cut 5 bases from V and 4 bases from J, with 15 bases between. The V gene's germline CDR1 is LNHNV and CDR2 YYDKDF (reference sequence). This CDR3 spans 14 amino acids. As DNA, the CDR3 is TGTGCCACCAGCCTTTCTACCGGGGCTTACGAGCAGTACTTC. Protein product: CATSLSTGAYEQYF.

There are many counts of this clonotype. The gene calls are TRBV2 and TRBJ2-5, with D perhaps TRBD2 (6 bases). Trimming left V 0 bases short and J 2 bases short, with 7 bases between. The germline gives CDR1 SNHLY, CDR2 FYNNEI. The length of the CDR3 is 14 residues. For the CDR3, the DNA is TGTGCCAGCAGTGAAGCGCGGGGACAAGAGACCCAGTACTTC. Its protein product is CASSEARGQETQYF.